The T cell receptor (beta chain) under discussion was sequenced for a study of T-cell reconstitution after alpha-beta-depleted transplantation in children. CDR1 is MGHRA, CDR2 YSYEKL, per germline. The CDR3 spans 16 residues. The V gene lost 1 base and the J gene lost 6 bases, with 16 bases spanning the gap. Unique molecular identifiers were incorporated into the prepared TCRbeta library. A single record per CDR3 protein comes from TCRdb applying MiXCR to the PCR reads. Among 750,000 to 950,000 distinct CDR3 sequences listed, around 17% were seen once. Findings and limits, study-wide: By one year post-transplant, T-cell counts and diversity largely arose from T cells that were newly produced. Some patients' high day-60 TCRbeta diversity was traced to surviving recipient T cells and thymic progenitors. Two months or so post-transplant, alpha-beta T cells reportedly derived from several hundred expanded graft clones.

In regard to this clonotype: Its target is not known.

This TCR derives from a male patient aged 10 to 17 who had a stem cell transplant for acute lymphoblastic leukemia, so the T cells may come from the graft donor. Specimen: PBMCs, mostly from graft donor cells, collected 360 days after TCRalphabeta/CD19-depleted stem cell transplant. V and J are TRBV4-1 and TRBJ1-5; TRBD1 is a possible D gene (5 bases). In nucleotides, the CDR3 is TGCGCCAGCAGCCAAGTTAGCCGGGGGTCAAGTCAGCCCCAGCATTTT. Its translation is CASSQVSRGSSQPQHF.